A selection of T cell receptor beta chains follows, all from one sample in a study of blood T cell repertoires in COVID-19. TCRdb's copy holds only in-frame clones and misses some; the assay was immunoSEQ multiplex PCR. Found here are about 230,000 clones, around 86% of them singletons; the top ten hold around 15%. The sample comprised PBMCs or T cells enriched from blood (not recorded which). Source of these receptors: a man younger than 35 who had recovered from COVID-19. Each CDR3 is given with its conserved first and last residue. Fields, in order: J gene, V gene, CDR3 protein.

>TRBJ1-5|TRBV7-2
CASSLGGNYNQPQHF
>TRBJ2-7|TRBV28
CASSLFTQEPYYEQYF
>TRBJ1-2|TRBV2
CASSRTEFGYTF
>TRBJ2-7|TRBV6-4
CASSDSGEQGIPLYEQYF
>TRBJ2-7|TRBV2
CAGTGTGVYEQYF
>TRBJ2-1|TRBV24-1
CATSDLGEGAHDNEQFF
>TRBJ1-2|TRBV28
CASSLNARGGYTF
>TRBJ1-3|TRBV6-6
CASSYDRGRYTIYF
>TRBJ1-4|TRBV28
CASSLQGRTNEKLFF
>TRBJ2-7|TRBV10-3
CAPLAGDLNYEQYF
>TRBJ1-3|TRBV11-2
CASSLDLFTSGNTIYF
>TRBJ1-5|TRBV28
CASSEITQGSNQPQHF
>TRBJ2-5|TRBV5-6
CASSRRAGEAQYF
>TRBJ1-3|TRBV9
CASSTTGSPGNTIYF
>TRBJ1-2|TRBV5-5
CASSILQGLPYGYTF
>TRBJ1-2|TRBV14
CASSNKDRKRGYTF
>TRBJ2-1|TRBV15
CATSHRTSGIYNEQFF
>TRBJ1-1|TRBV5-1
CASTDGGVVNTEAFF
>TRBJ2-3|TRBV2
CASSEARGSAGIRRQYF
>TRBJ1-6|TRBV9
CASGAGQHNSPLHF
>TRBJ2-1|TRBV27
CASSFPRGRTRRNEQFF
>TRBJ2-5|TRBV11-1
CASSLAGGAVQTQYF